Listed below are T cell receptor beta chains from one sample, sequenced in a study of OX40 agonist ivuxolimab in advanced cancers. Assay: immunoSEQ multiplex PCR; the TCRdb copy retains only in-frame clones and omits some. The table has about 150,000 clones, approximately 94% seen once; the top ten hold around 0.31%. Sequencing was performed on CD4+ or CD8+ T cells sorted from blood, taken in a trial of the OX40 agonist ivuxolimab. These receptors were collected from an adult with an advanced solid tumor such as melanoma, head and neck, liver or kidney cancer. Each CDR3 is given with its conserved first and last residue.

>TRBJ2-7|15|TRBV1
CTSSQERGARYEQYF
>TRBJ1-1|15|TRBV15
CATSFRAAGNTEAFF
>TRBJ1-4|16|TRBV5-3
CARSRGQGVPNEKLFF
>TRBJ2-7|15|TRBV4-1
CASSHVDRDTYEQYF
>TRBJ1-1|13|TRBV9
CASSVRGNTEAFF
>TRBJ2-5|14|TRBV5-1
CASSLATRGETQYF
>TRBJ1-4|15|TRBV5-1
CASMTGVATNEKLFF
>TRBJ1-5|17|TRBV7-2
CASSFSRSGFEGQPQHF
>TRBJ2-1|15|TRBV18
CASSPQGLSYNEQFF
>TRBJ1-2|14|TRBV7-8
CASSSRAVPYGYTF
>TRBJ1-5|14|TRBV18
CASSLGTGTVTQHF
>TRBJ2-7|13|TRBV2
CAASKDRGDEQYF
>TRBJ1-1|14|TRBV19
CASSIIQGATEAFF
>TRBJ1-1|15|TRBV5-4
CASSPLPAGHTEAFF
>TRBJ2-7|16|TRBV21-1
CASSNRKGQALCEQYF
>TRBJ2-7|12|TRBV7-9
CASSYLGGEQYF
>TRBJ2-7|14|TRBV10-2
CASLPGDRAYEQYF
>TRBJ2-7|13|TRBV9
CASSAVYGSEQYF
>TRBJ2-1|12|TRBV7-2
CASNRGWPEQFF
>TRBJ2-1|16|TRBV19
CASSTGQVVFFGEQFF
>TRBJ2-7|16|TRBV5-4
CASSLARGRGTYEQYF
>TRBJ2-4|13|TRBV28
CASSSNPSNIQYF
>TRBJ1-3|16|TRBV9
CASSVEPAGSGNTIYF
>TRBJ2-7|14|TRBV13
CASSLGMDSYEQYF
>TRBJ2-2|13|TRBV9
CASRSQGTGELFF
>TRBJ1-5|16|TRBV27
CASSPRTPNSNQPQHF
>TRBJ1-2|15|TRBV6-5
CASSTPGQGAFGYTF
>TRBJ1-4|18|TRBV5-6
CASSFLRAGAPTNEKLFF
>TRBJ2-5|12|TRBV5-1
CASSPSGETQYF